One and the same sample provided the 20 T cell receptor beta chains below, sequenced in a study of Graves' ophthalmopathy and Graves' hyperthyroidism. RNA transcripts served as template for amplifying TCR beta CDR3 sequences. First-round RT-PCR relied on HTBI primers, and a second-round multiplex PCR came next. TCRdb re-called the multiplex PCR reads with MiXCR, one entry per CDR3 protein. The table includes roughly 220,000 distinct CDR3 sequences, around 45% detected once. Sequenced material: peripheral blood. These receptors were obtained from an adult man with Graves' ophthalmopathy.

This clonotype was counted once. The chain has TRBV6-9 and TRBJ1-1, with 7 bases lining up with TRBD1. Germline lookup yields CDR1 MNHGY and CDR2 SVAAGI. This CDR3 is built from 15 residues. V lost 7 bases to trimming and J lost 7 bases; unmatched junction nucleotides: 15. CDR3 sequence reads: CASIIPLGQGGEAFF. As DNA, the CDR3 is TGTGCCAGCATCATACCCCTCGGGCAGGGGGGTGAAGCTTTCTTT.

The table lists this clonotype with many counts. The V call is TRBV5-8, the J call TRBJ1-2, with D tentatively TRBD1 (6 bases). The CDR3 consists of 15 residues. Deletions cut 1 base from V and 4 bases from J, with 14 bases between. Germline loops: CDR1 SGHTS, CDR2 YDEGEE. DNA for the CDR3: TGTGCCAGCAGCTTGACCTCGGGAGGGGGCTATGGCTACACCTTC. It specifies CASSLTSGGGYGYTF.

The rearrangement uses TRBV7-3 and TRBJ1-1, with D possibly TRBD1 on 5 matching bases. The V gene's germline CDR1 is SGHTA and CDR2 FQGTGA. V was shortened by 5 bases and J by 1 base, with 17 bases between the two germline ends. This CDR3 contains 16 residues. CDR3 sequence: CASSPPAGHSNTEAFF. The CDR3 DNA reads TGTGCCAGCAGCCCCCCTGCAGGACACTCGAACACTGAAGCTTTCTTT.

Only one count was recorded for this clonotype. The CDR3 region is CASSQDRTQETQYF. CDR3 DNA: TGCGCCAGCAGCCAAGATAGAACGCAAGAGACCCAGTACTTC. The J gene is TRBJ2-5, the V gene TRBV4-1, with D unresolved. Germline V gene lookup returns CDR1 MGHRA and CDR2 YSYEKL. The length of the CDR3 is 14 residues. The V gene lost 0 bases and the J gene lost 2 bases, with 7 bases spanning the gap.

This clonotype was counted a few times. The CDR3 DNA reads TGTGCCAGCAGCACGAGACAGGGGGCCTATGGCTACACCTTC. It specifies CASSTRQGAYGYTF. The chain is built from TRBV5-4 and TRBJ1-2, with 10 bases matching TRBD1. V was pared by 4 bases and J by 4 bases, with 4 bases of the junction left unmatched. CDR1 is SGHNT, CDR2 YYREEE, per germline (reference sequence). The CDR3 runs 14 residues.

Note on this clonotype: This likely comes from a read error, as the CDR3 has no conserved phenylalanine or tryptophan at its end. The limits of the CDR3 on the DNA are not certain, so only TCRdb's listed CDR3 is given. The V call is TRBV4-1, the J call TRBJ1-1. Ends included, the CDR3 has 8 residues. The germline V gene encodes CDR1 MGHRA and CDR2 YSYEKL. CDR3 region: CASSQDQG.

The chain has TRBV7-9 and TRBJ2-7; tentatively, D is TRBD1 (5 bases). V was shortened by 5 bases and J by 0 bases, with 14 bases between the two germline ends. This CDR3 spans 15 amino acids. CDR1 is SEHNR and CDR2 is FQNEAQ in the germline V gene (reference sequence). In DNA, the CDR3 is TGTGCCAGCAGCCCAACAGGTCACCTCTCCTACGAGCAGTACTTC. Translated: CASSPTGHLSYEQYF.

The rearrangement links TRBV25-1 to TRBJ1-1, with a weak D call TRBD1 (5 bases). Trimming took off 6 bases at V and 10 bases at J, with 18 bases between the two ends. The V gene's germline CDR1 is MGHDK and CDR2 SYGVNS. The length of the CDR3 is 13 residues. The CDR3 loop reads CASSGTPVRGAFF. CDR3 bases: TGTGCCAGCAGCGGGACTCCCGTCCGGGGAGCTTTCTTT.

This rearrangement joins TRBV11-2 to TRBJ2-5; TRBD1 might be the D (7 bases). The end of the DNA is better explained by TRBJ2-1, so the J call may be wrong. CDR1 is SGHAT and CDR2 is FQNNGV in the germline V gene. The CDR3 contains 15 residues. CDR3 DNA: TGTGCCAGCAGCCAGGAGGGGGCGCGTTACAATGAGCAGTTCTTC. It yields the protein CASSQEGARYNEQFF.

V and J are TRBV28 and TRBJ2-5, with D perhaps assigned TRBD1 or TRBD2 (5 bases each). CDR3 length: 14 residues. Germline V gives CDR1 MDHEN, CDR2 SYDVKM. Here the CDR3 DNA reads TGTGCTAGAGACCCCAGCACGAGGGGAGAGACCCAGTACTTC. As protein: CARDPSTRGETQYF.

V and J are TRBV9 and TRBJ1-6; possibly TRBD1 for D (6 bases). The CDR3 contains 16 residues. Germline CDR1 is SGDLS and CDR2 is YYNGEE. V shed 3 bases and J shed 8 bases, with 18 bases lying between them. The CDR3 reads CASSAPAGAGDSPLHF. The DNA for the CDR3 is TGTGCCAGCAGCGCCCCCGCCGGGGCAGGGGATTCACCCCTCCACTTT.

The chain couples TRBV2 to TRBJ1-6; D not certain. Germline CDR1 reads SNHLY; CDR2 reads FYNNEI. V was clipped by 5 bases and J by 0 bases, with 8 bases between them. CDR3 length: 15 residues. The CDR3 loop is CASSSSNSYNSPLHF. CDR3 sequence (DNA): TGTGCCAGCAGTTCGTCCAACTCCTATAATTCACCCCTCCACTTT.

This clonotype occurred once. At one end the junction does not follow the germline gene, possibly because of a read error. The V call is TRBV9, the J call TRBJ2-7; TRBD2 agrees at 12 bases. This CDR3 region has 15 residues. Germline V lookup: CDR1 SGDLS, CDR2 YYNGEE. CDR3 sequence: CASSSSSGGAYEQYF. As DNA, the CDR3 is TGCGCCAGCAGCTCGTCTAGCGGGGGGGCCTACGAGCAGTACTTC.

Details on this clonotype: The junction differs from germline at one of its ends, possibly a read error. The chain joins TRBV5-8 to TRBJ1-1; weak D call: TRBD1 (6 bases). Germline CDR1 is SGHTS and CDR2 is YDEGEE. This CDR3 has 14 amino acids. Here the CDR3 DNA reads TGCGCCAGCAGCTTGGGGGCGGCGAACACTGAAGCTTTCTTT. Translation: CASSLGAANTEAFF. The whole variable domain, filled in from reference TRBV5-8 and TRBJ1-1, reads EAGVTQSPTHLIKTRGQQATLRCSPISGHTSVYWYQQALGLGLQFLLWYDEGEERNRGNFPPRFSGRQFPNYSSELNVNALELEDSALYLCASSLGAANTEAFFGQGTRLTVV.

The chain carries TRBV20-1 and TRBJ2-7, with a tentative D call TRBD1 (5 bases). The DNA end is more similar to TRBJ2-1, so the J call may be wrong. This CDR3 spans 10 amino acids. Germline CDR1 reads DFQATT; CDR2 reads SNEGSKA (reference sequence). CDR3 nucleotides: TGCAGTGCTAGTAGGGGCTGGCAGTTCTTC. Its translation is CSASRGWQFF.

The J gene is TRBJ1-2, the V gene TRBV7-9; 10 bases align to TRBD1. The CDR3 is 14 amino acids. After removal of 5 bases from V and 5 bases from J, the junction contained 5 bases not matched to a gene. Germline values: CDR1 SEHNR, CDR2 FQNEAQ (reference sequence). CDR3 sequence: CASSPPGQGYGYTF. The CDR3, as DNA: TGTGCCAGCAGCCCTCCGGGACAGGGGTATGGCTACACCTTC.

The chain couples TRBV29-1 to TRBJ1-5; D is undetermined. Germline V gene data show CDR1 as SQVTM and CDR2 as ANQGSEA. The CDR3 runs 13 residues. Trimming left V 8 bases short and J 4 bases short, with 15 bases between. The CDR3: CSPDTRINQPQHF. The CDR3 DNA sequence: TGCAGCCCCGACACAAGAATAAATCAGCCCCAGCATTTT.

This clonotype was observed a few times. The rearrangement uses TRBV20-1 and TRBJ2-2; D gene ambiguous. The length of the CDR3 is 14 residues. V shed 4 bases and J shed 5 bases, with 14 bases lying between them. CDR1 is DFQATT and CDR2 is SNEGSKA in the germline V gene (reference sequence). CDR3 sequence reads: CSANRDQWTGELFF. CDR3 coding DNA: TGCAGTGCTAACAGAGATCAGTGGACCGGGGAGCTGTTTTTT.

The V call is TRBV18, the J call TRBJ1-1; 8 nucleotides line up with TRBD1. The CDR3 extends over 15 amino acids. Germline-derived CDR1 and CDR2 are KGHSH and LQKENI. Trimming at V came to 2 bases and at J to 2 bases, leaving 4 bases not matched to a gene. The CDR3 DNA is TGTGCCAGCTCACCAACCGGGACAGGCAACACTGAAGCTTTCTTT. Translation: CASSPTGTGNTEAFF. Using reference TRBV18 and TRBJ1-1 for the parts outside the CDR3, the full variable domain is NAGVMQNPRHLVRRRGQEARLRCSPMKGHSHVYWYRQLPEEGLKFMVYLQKENIIDESGMPKERFSAEFPKEGPSILRIQQVVRGDSAAYFCASSPTGTGNTEAFFGQGTRLTVV.

The V gene is TRBV7-9, the J gene TRBJ2-2; 10 positions match TRBD1. Trimming at V came to 5 bases and at J to 6 bases, leaving 9 bases not matched to a gene. Germline CDR1 reads SEHNR; CDR2 reads FQNEAQ (reference sequence). The CDR3 sequence is 16 residues long. For the CDR3, the DNA is TGTGCCAGCAGCAGCCGGGACAGGGGATTCCCCGGGGAGCTGTTTTTT. Its translation is CASSSRDRGFPGELFF.